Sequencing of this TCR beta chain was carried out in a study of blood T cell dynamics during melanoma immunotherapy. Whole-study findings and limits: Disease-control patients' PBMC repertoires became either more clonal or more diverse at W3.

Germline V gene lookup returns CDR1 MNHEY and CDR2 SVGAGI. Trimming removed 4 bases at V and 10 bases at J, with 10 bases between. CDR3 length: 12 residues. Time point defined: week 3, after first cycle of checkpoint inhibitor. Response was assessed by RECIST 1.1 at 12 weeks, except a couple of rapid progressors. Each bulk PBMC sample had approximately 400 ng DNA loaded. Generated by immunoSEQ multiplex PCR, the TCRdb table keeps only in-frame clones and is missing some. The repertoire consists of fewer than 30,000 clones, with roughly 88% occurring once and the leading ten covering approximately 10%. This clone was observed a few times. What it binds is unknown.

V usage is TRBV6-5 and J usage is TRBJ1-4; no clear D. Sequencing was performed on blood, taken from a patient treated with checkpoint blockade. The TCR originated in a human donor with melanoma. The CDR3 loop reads CASSSRGGKLFF. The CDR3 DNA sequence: TGTGCCAGCAGTTCCCGGGGTGGAAAACTGTTTTTT.